The 31 T cell receptor beta chains presented below share a single source sample, sequenced in a study of shared clonotypes between healthy human individuals (dated by TCRdb to about 2020). Libraries were constructed by the immunoSEQ multiplex PCR assay. TCRdb's version of the immuneACCESS table is confined to in-frame rearrangements and falls short of the full clone set. An unresolved V gene accounts for under half of the shortfall where checked; the remainder is of unknown origin. Counted in this sample were roughly 700,000 clones; 90% of them appeared once. 34% of the sample lies in the top ten. The sample consisted of memory CD8+ T cells from PBMCs. Sample cell subset or site, as interpreted from the label and publication: CD45RO+ cells pooled with CCR7-negative TemRA cells. The receptors stem from a man aged 18 to 35 in good health. Some clones in this sample may be carry-over from other donors' samples.

This clone turned up a few times. V usage is TRBV4-3 and J usage is TRBJ2-1; TRBD1 agrees at 7 bases. CDR1 and CDR2 from the germline V gene are LGHNA and YSLEER. The CDR3 covers 19 residues. With V trimmed by 3 bases and J by 4 bases, 18 bases remained unmatched. DNA for the CDR3: TGCGCCAGCAGCCAGCGACAGGGAATAGTGGATCCGAAGTACAATGAGCAGTTCTTC. It encodes CASSQRQGIVDPKYNEQFF.

The CDR3 DNA sequence: TGTGCCAGTATGACTAACCGGGAGCGCGACAATGAGCAGTTCTTC. Its protein product is CASMTNRERDNEQFF. The chain employs TRBV19 and TRBJ2-1, with D possibly matching TRBD2 (6 bases). The V gene lost 7 bases and the J gene lost 5 bases, with 18 bases spanning the gap. Germline V CDR1 and CDR2: LNHDA, SQIVND (reference sequence). The CDR3 length is 15 residues.

The rearrangement uses TRBV5-1 and TRBJ1-1; D might be TRBD1 (5 bases). From germline, CDR1 is SGHRS and CDR2 YFSETQ. V gave up 5 bases and J gave up 5 bases, with 13 bases separating them. This CDR3 spans 13 amino acids. The CDR3 DNA follows: TGCGCCAGCAGGGGGCCCGTGGGGACTGAAGCTTTCTTT. It encodes CASRGPVGTEAFF.

The chain joins TRBV7-9 to TRBJ1-2; 10 positions agree with TRBD1. The CDR3 is 16 residues long. The junction had 15 bases not matched to a gene; V was cut back by 7 bases and J by 7 bases. CDR1 is SEHNR, CDR2 FQNEAQ, per germline (reference sequence). The CDR3 DNA reads TGTGCCAGCACTGTGGGACAGGGGTTCTTCGTCTCTGGCTACACCTTC. It codes for CASTVGQGFFVSGYTF.

CDR3 sequence: CASSLRITSGVAIYEQYF. The DNA of the CDR3 is TGTGCCAGCAGTTTAAGGATTACTAGCGGGGTGGCGATCTACGAGCAGTACTTC. The chain couples TRBV27 to TRBJ2-7; 10 bases agree with TRBD2. V shed 2 bases and J 3 bases; nucleotides not matched to a gene: 13. This CDR3 has 18 amino acids. CDR1 is MNHEY, CDR2 SMNVEV, per germline (reference sequence).

The V call is TRBV7-9, the J call TRBJ2-5, with D tentatively TRBD2 (5 bases). Trimming removed 5 bases from V and 2 bases from J, with 18 bases in between. Germline assignment: CDR1 SEHNR and CDR2 FQNEAQ (reference sequence). The CDR3 loop spans 16 amino acids. CDR3 nucleotides: TGTGCCAGCAGCCTGGGAACAGCGGAGCATCAAGAGACCCAGTACTTC. This translates into CASSLGTAEHQETQYF. The full variable domain, rest sourced from reference TRBV7-9 and TRBJ2-5, is DTGVSQNPRHKITKRGQNVTFRCDPISEHNRLYWYRQTLGQGPEFLTYFQNEAQLEKSRLLSDRFSAERPKGSFSTLEIQRTEQGDSAMYLCASSLGTAEHQETQYFGPGTRLLVL.

This clone is a singleton in its sample. The chain recombines TRBV10-3 with TRBJ2-7; 11 nucleotides match TRBD2. CDR1 and CDR2 (germline): ENHRY, SYGVKD. J gave up 1 base and V 2 bases, and 7 bases lay outside the gene matches. The CDR3 runs 17 residues. The chain's CDR3 is CAISETRTSGPSYEQYF. The CDR3 DNA sequence: TGTGCCATCAGTGAGACTAGGACTAGCGGGCCATCCTACGAGCAGTACTTC.

The chain couples TRBV19 to TRBJ1-5, with D possibly being TRBD1 (5 bases). Trimming left V 9 bases short and J 2 bases short, with 11 bases between. The CDR3 runs to 13 residues. Germline CDR1 and CDR2: LNHDA and SQIVND (reference sequence). The CDR3 DNA reads TGTGCCAGCCGGGACGCTGGCAATCAGCCCCAGCATTTT. Its translation is CASRDAGNQPQHF.

The chain employs TRBV9 and TRBJ2-1; the D call may be TRBD1 or TRBD2 (5 bases each). V gave up 3 bases and J gave up 0 bases, with 13 bases separating them. The germline V gene encodes CDR1 SGDLS and CDR2 YYNGEE. The CDR3 extends over 16 amino acids. The CDR3 DNA sequence: TGTGCCAGCAGCGCTTCGGGACGGGTCTCCTACAATGAGCAGTTCTTC. Translation: CASSASGRVSYNEQFF.

The V call is TRBV19, the J call TRBJ1-2, with D unresolved. The length of the CDR3 is 12 residues. The V gene lost 5 bases and the J gene lost 5 bases, with 9 bases spanning the gap. Germline CDR1 LNHDA, CDR2 SQIVND (reference sequence). The CDR3 nucleotides read TGTGCCAGTAGTGGCAGTGATTATGGCTACACCTTC. This codes for CASSGSDYGYTF.

This chain links TRBV2 with TRBJ2-7; TRBD2 aligns across 7 bases. The CDR3 length is 14 residues. J lost 5 bases, V lost 8 bases, and 12 bases had no gene match. The germline V gene encodes CDR1 SNHLY and CDR2 FYNNEI. The CDR3 loop is CASGEGRSPHEQYF. The CDR3 DNA reads as TGTGCCAGCGGGGAGGGAAGATCCCCCCACGAGCAGTACTTC.

This clone was counted once. J is TRBJ2-7 and V is TRBV11-2; TRBD2 matches 12 bases. Per the germline V gene, CDR1 is SGHAT and CDR2 is FQNNGV. Unmatched junction bases numbered 4, after V lost 5 bases and J lost 2 bases. The CDR3 totals 15 residues. CDR3: CASSGLAGLPYEQYF. The CDR3 coding sequence is TGTGCCAGCAGCGGACTAGCGGGACTCCCCTACGAGCAGTACTTC.

This chain joins TRBV28 and TRBJ2-7; no clear D. Trimming pared 4 bases from V and 3 bases from J, leaving 4 bases between. Per the germline V gene, CDR1 is MDHEN and CDR2 is SYDVKM. The CDR3 consists of 11 residues. CDR3 in amino acids: CASSSDYEQYF. DNA for the CDR3: TGTGCCAGCAGTTCCGACTACGAGCAGTACTTC.

V usage is TRBV28 and J usage is TRBJ2-3; D uncertain. The V and J ends lost 5 bases and 2 bases respectively, with 5 bases between them. Germline values: CDR1 MDHEN, CDR2 SYDVKM. The CDR3 covers 12 residues. The CDR3 spells CASSDPTDTQYF. The CDR3 DNA follows: TGTGCCAGCAGTGATCCCACAGATACGCAGTATTTT.

The chain uses TRBV6-1 and TRBJ2-7; 11 bases align to TRBD1. Trimming cost V 10 bases and J 3 bases; bases outside gene matches: 5. Germline V lookup: CDR1 MNHNS, CDR2 SASEGT. CDR3 length equals 13 residues. The CDR3 DNA follows: TGTGCCAACGGACAGGGGGCTGTCTACGAGCAGTACTTC. Its protein is CANGQGAVYEQYF.

This rearrangement joins TRBV5-1 to TRBJ2-2; D possibly uses TRBD1 or TRBD2 (5 bases each). Germline loops: CDR1 SGHRS, CDR2 YFSETQ. The CDR3 covers 14 residues. Trimming pared 0 bases from V and 6 bases from J, leaving 9 bases between. CDR3 bases: TGCGCCAGCAGCTTGGGAGGGGATCCCGGGGAGCTGTTTTTT. Residues: CASSLGGDPGELFF.

The chain carries TRBV7-9 and TRBJ2-5, with 7 bases lining up with TRBD1. CDR1 is SEHNR and CDR2 is FQNEAQ in the germline V gene (reference sequence). This CDR3 comprises 15 residues. The V gene end was trimmed by 4 bases and the J gene end by 5 bases; junction bases not matched to a gene: 10. The CDR3 nucleotides are TGTGCCAGCAGCTACAGACAGGGCCGAAATGAGACCCAGTACTTC. Translating it yields CASSYRQGRNETQYF.

The chain combines TRBV18 with TRBJ1-5; no clear D gene. The CDR3 is 16 residues long. Per germline, CDR1 KGHSH and CDR2 LQKENI. V was pared by 6 bases and J by 3 bases, with 18 bases between. The CDR3 region is CASSEGRARDNQPQHF. The CDR3 DNA reads TGTGCCAGCTCGGAGGGAAGGGCGAGAGACAATCAGCCCCAGCATTTT.

The rearrangement joins TRBV6-1 to TRBJ2-7; 7 nucleotides line up with TRBD1. Germline CDR1 reads MNHNS; CDR2 reads SASEGT. The CDR3 totals 15 residues. The trim removed 5 bases at V and 3 bases at J, leaving 10 bases unmatched. Here the CDR3 DNA reads TGTGCCAGCAGTCCCCAGACAGGGTCTATCTACGAGCAGTACTTC. Protein: CASSPQTGSIYEQYF.

DNA of the CDR3: TGTGCCAGCAGTTACTCTTTCGGTAGCAATCAGCCCCAGCATTTT. Encoded protein: CASSYSFGSNQPQHF. The chain carries TRBV6-5 and TRBJ1-5; D is ambiguous. CDR3 size: 15 residues. Germline assignment: CDR1 MNHEY and CDR2 SVGAGI. The ends were cut back, 0 bases at V and 0 bases at J, with 6 bases in the middle.

V gene TRBV9 combines with J gene TRBJ2-3; TRBD1 matches at 9 bases. Per the germline V gene, CDR1 is SGDLS and CDR2 is YYNGEE. The CDR3 length is 16 residues. J gave up 4 bases and V 4 bases, and 10 bases lay outside the gene matches. The CDR3 sequence: CASSPWDRARADTQYF. CDR3 DNA sequence: TGTGCCAGCAGCCCGTGGGACAGGGCACGAGCAGATACGCAGTATTTT.

V usage is TRBV6-1 and J usage is TRBJ1-2, with D perhaps matching TRBD1 (6 bases). V lost 2 bases to trimming and J lost 8 bases, with 27 bases between them. The CDR3 extends over 18 amino acids. Germline V gene sequence: CDR1 MNHNS, CDR2 SASEGT. CDR3 coding DNA: TGTGCCAGCAGTGAACGTTGGAGTATATTACAGGGATACGGCGGCTACACCTTC. Translated: CASSERWSILQGYGGYTF.

CDR3 nucleotides: TGTGCCACCCCGAGCGGGGGGACCTATGGCTACACCTTC. Translation gives CATPSGGTYGYTF. This chain uses TRBV7-9 with TRBJ1-2; tentative D call: TRBD1 (5 bases). CDR1 SEHNR and CDR2 FQNEAQ come from the germline V gene (reference sequence). This CDR3 region has 13 residues. Trimming removed 10 bases from V and 4 bases from J, with 16 bases in between.

The chain couples TRBV4-1 to TRBJ1-1, with a tentative D call TRBD1 (5 bases). V lost 1 base and J 4 bases, leaving 16 bases between the germline ends. This CDR3 has 16 residues. Germline V CDR1 and CDR2: MGHRA, YSYEKL. In nucleotides, the CDR3 is TGCGCCAGCAGCCAAGGTTCCCAGGGCTTGGGCACTGAAGCTTTCTTT. This sequence encodes CASSQGSQGLGTEAFF.

V is TRBV27 and J is TRBJ2-4; D is unclear. V lost 10 bases and J lost 11, with 15 bases in between. The V gene's germline CDR1 is MNHEY and CDR2 SMNVEV (reference sequence). The CDR3 contains 11 residues. CDR3 loop: CATGTRLLQYF. The CDR3 DNA is TGTGCCACCGGAACCAGGTTGCTTCAGTACTTC.

The rearrangement joins TRBV30 to TRBJ2-1, with 7 bases identical to TRBD2. V was pared by 3 bases and J by 7 bases, with 6 bases of the junction left unmatched. The CDR3 is 13 amino acids. Germline V CDR1 and CDR2: GTSNPN, SVGIG (reference sequence). The chain's CDR3 is CAWSQLGGNEQFF. CDR3 nucleotides: TGTGCCTGGAGCCAACTGGGGGGGAATGAGCAGTTCTTC.

The genes are TRBV28 and TRBJ1-5, with unresolved D. V was trimmed by 4 bases and J by 5 bases, leaving 15 bases between them. CDR3 size: 15 residues. The germline gives CDR1 MDHEN, CDR2 SYDVKM. CDR3 DNA: TGTGCCAGCAGTTACAGAGAAGACATTCATCAGCCCCAGCATTTT. Residues: CASSYREDIHQPQHF.

The V gene is TRBV6-1, the J gene TRBJ1-1, with TRBD1 matching 9 bases. This CDR3 comprises 13 residues. Germline values: CDR1 MNHNS, CDR2 SASEGT. The J segment lost 8 bases and the V segment lost 6 bases, leaving 7 bases of the junction unmatched. Here the CDR3 reads CASRQQGAGEAFF. CDR3 nucleotides: TGTGCCAGCAGGCAACAGGGGGCCGGGGAAGCTTTCTTT.

This clone has a single count. The chain employs TRBV11-2 and TRBJ2-5; 12 bases line up with TRBD2. The CDR3 has 16 amino acids. V was pared by 6 bases and J by 4 bases, with 9 bases of the junction left unmatched. Per germline, CDR1 SGHAT and CDR2 FQNNGV. The CDR3 reads CASRIGLAGRRETQYF. CDR3 coding DNA: TGTGCCAGCAGAATCGGACTAGCGGGGAGAAGAGAGACCCAGTACTTC.

This sequence joins TRBV15 and TRBJ1-3; tentatively, D is TRBD1 (5 bases). V lost 1 base to trimming and J lost 2 bases, with 12 bases between them. Germline CDR1 and CDR2: LNHNV and YYDKDF (reference sequence). The CDR3 contains 16 residues. The CDR3 sequence is CATSRGGGSPGNTIYF. The DNA for the CDR3 is TGTGCCACCAGCAGAGGTGGGGGGAGCCCTGGAAACACCATATATTTT.

The chain employs TRBV9 and TRBJ2-7, with D tentatively TRBD1 or TRBD2 (7 bases each). Germline CDR1 and CDR2: SGDLS and YYNGEE. V was clipped by 3 bases and J by 6 bases, with 10 bases between them. The CDR3 length is 12 residues. The CDR3, as DNA: TGTGCCAGCAGCGCAGGGGGGGTCGAGCAGTACTTC. This encodes CASSAGGVEQYF.